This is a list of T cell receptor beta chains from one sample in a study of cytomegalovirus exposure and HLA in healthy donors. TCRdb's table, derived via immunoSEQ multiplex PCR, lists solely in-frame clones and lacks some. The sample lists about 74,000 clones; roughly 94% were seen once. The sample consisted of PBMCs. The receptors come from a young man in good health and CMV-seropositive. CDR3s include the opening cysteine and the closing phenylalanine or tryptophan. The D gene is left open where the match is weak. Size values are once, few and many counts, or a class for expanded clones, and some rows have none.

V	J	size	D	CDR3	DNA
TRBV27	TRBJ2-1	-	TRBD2	CASSLFRGGGNEQFF	TGTGCCAGCAGTTTATTCCGGGGGGGAGGCAATGAGCAGTTCTTC
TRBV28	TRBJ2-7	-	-	CASISGGSGQYEQYF	TGTGCCAGCATTTCGGGCGGTAGCGGACAATACGAGCAGTACTTC
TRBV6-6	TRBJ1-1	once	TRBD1	CASRKEDREAFF	TGTGCCAGCAGAAAAGAGGACAGGGAAGCTTTCTTT
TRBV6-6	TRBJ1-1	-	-	CASSFGGTEAFF	TGTGCCAGCAGTTTCGGGGGGACTGAAGCTTTCTTT
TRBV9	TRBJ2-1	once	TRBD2	CASSKTSGGYNEQFF	TGTGCCAGCAGCAAGACTAGCGGGGGCTACAATGAGCAGTTCTTC
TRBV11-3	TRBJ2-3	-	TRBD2	CASSLVHLTATSGSTDTQYF	TGTGCCAGCAGCTTGGTCCACTTGACGGCCACTAGCGGGAGCACAGATACGCAGTATTTT
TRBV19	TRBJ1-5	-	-	CASSRQSVENQPQHF	TGTGCCAGTAGTAGACAGAGTGTAGAAAATCAGCCCCAGCATTTT
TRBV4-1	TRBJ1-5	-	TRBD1	CASSQGQGQPQHF	TGCGCCAGCAGCCAGGGACAGGGTCAGCCCCAGCATTTT
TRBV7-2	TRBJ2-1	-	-	CASSLQGSSYNEQFF	TGTGCCAGCAGTCTCCAGGGTAGCTCCTACAATGAGCAGTTCTTC
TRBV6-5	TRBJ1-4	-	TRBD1	CASSRDRGNEKLFF	TGTGCCAGCAGTAGGGACAGGGGAAATGAAAAACTGTTTTTT
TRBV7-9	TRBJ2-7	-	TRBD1	CASSFDRGTYEQYF	TGTGCCAGCAGCTTCGACAGGGGAACCTACGAGCAGTACTTC
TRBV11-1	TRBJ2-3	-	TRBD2	CASRSRFSGTDTQYF	TGTGCCAGCAGGTCTAGGTTTAGCGGGACAGATACGCAGTATTTT
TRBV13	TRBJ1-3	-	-	CASSLVGGSGNTIYF	TGTGCCAGCAGCTTAGTGGGGGGATCTGGAAACACCATATATTTT
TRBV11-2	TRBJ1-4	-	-	CASSSITGQRNEKLFF	TGTGCCAGCAGCTCTATTACCGGACAGAGAAATGAAAAACTGTTTTTT
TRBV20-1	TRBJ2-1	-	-	CSARYYNEQFF	TGCAGTGCTAGATACTACAATGAGCAGTTCTTC
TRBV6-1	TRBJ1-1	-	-	CASTRGGQNTEAFF	TGTGCCTCAACGCGGGGGGGTCAGAACACTGAAGCTTTCTTT
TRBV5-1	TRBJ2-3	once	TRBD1	CASSLGQGSTDTQYF	TGCGCCAGCAGCCTAGGACAGGGCAGCACAGATACGCAGTATTTT
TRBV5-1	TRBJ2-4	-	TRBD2	CASSPKAATSGRGGNIQYF	TGCGCCAGCAGCCCCAAAGCGGCCACTAGCGGGAGAGGGGGAAACATTCAGTACTTC
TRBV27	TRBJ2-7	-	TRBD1	CASSLSRERGDRAFHEQYF	TGTGCCAGCAGTTTATCTAGGGAGAGGGGGGACAGGGCGTTCCACGAGCAGTACTTC
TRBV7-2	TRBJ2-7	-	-	CASSRGYEQYF	TGTGCCAGCAGCCGGGGTTACGAGCAGTACTTC
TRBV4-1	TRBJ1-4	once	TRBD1	CASSQVSQRDRGNEKLFF	TGCGCCAGCAGCCAAGTGTCCCAACGGGACAGGGGTAATGAAAAACTGTTTTTT
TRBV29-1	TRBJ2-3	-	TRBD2	CSVTWTSGTDTQYF	TGCAGCGTGACCTGGACTAGCGGGACAGATACGCAGTATTTT
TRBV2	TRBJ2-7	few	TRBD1	CASRGQGGSYEQYF	TGTGCCAGCCGCGGACAGGGAGGCTCCTACGAGCAGTACTTC
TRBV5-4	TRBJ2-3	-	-	CASSAEGGGDTQYF	TGTGCCAGCAGCGCCGAGGGGGGGGGAGATACGCAGTATTTT
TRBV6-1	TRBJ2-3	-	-	CASSEFSGGTDTQYF	TGTGCCAGCAGTGAATTTAGCGGAGGCACAGATACGCAGTATTTT
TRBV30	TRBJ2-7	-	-	CAWSGGLTLYEQYF	TGTGCCTGGAGTGGGGGACTGACTCTCTACGAGCAGTACTTC
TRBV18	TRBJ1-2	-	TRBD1	CASSPRNRGLGYGYTF	TGTGCCAGCTCACCGAGGAACAGGGGACTCGGCTATGGCTACACCTTC
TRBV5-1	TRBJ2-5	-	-	CASSLMPGPETQYF	TGCGCCAGCAGCTTGATGCCAGGGCCAGAGACCCAGTACTTC
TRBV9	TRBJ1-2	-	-	CASSVERDSSPYGYTF	TGTGCCAGCAGCGTAGAGAGGGACTCATCACCCTATGGCTACACCTTC
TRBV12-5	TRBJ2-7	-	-	CASGLALPGAPYEQYF	TGTGCTAGTGGTTTGGCCTTGCCAGGGGCTCCCTACGAGCAGTACTTC
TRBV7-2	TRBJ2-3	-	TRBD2	CASSLAPVAGVGKDTQYF	TGTGCCAGCAGCTTAGCTCCGGTAGCGGGAGTGGGTAAAGATACGCAGTATTTT
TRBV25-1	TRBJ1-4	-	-	CASSEEGDPPSTKLFF	TGTGCCAGCAGTGAAGAGGGGGACCCCCCTTCCACAAAACTGTTTTTT
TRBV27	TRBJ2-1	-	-	CASSPGQPNEQFF	TGTGCCAGCAGTCCCGGACAGCCTAATGAGCAGTTCTTC
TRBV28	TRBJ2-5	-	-	CASSLRGQTNRRLETQYF	TGTGCCAGCAGTCTCCGTGGGCAGACTAACCGACGCCTGGAGACCCAGTACTTC
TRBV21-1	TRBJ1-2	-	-	CASIQYGNYGYTF	TGTGCCAGCATACAGTATGGGAACTATGGCTACACCTTC
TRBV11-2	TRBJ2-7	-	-	CASSKNPTGSEQYF	TGTGCCAGCAGCAAAAACCCGACAGGTAGCGAGCAGTACTTC
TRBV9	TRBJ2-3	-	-	CASSTRVERDTQYF	TGTGCCAGCAGCACCCGGGTCGAGAGGGATACGCAGTATTTT
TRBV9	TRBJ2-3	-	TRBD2	CASSLGLAGVADTQYF	TGTGCCAGCAGCCTTGGACTAGCGGGAGTTGCAGATACGCAGTATTTT
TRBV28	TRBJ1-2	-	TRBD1	CASRGTGGEPLYGYTF	TGTGCCAGCAGGGGGACAGGGGGCGAACCCCTCTATGGCTACACCTTC
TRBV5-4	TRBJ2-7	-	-	CASSVETGRYEQYF	TGTGCCAGCAGCGTCGAGACAGGCAGGTACGAGCAGTACTTC
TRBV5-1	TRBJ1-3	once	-	CASSYGQSGNTIYF	TGCGCCAGCAGCTACGGACAGTCTGGAAACACCATATATTTT
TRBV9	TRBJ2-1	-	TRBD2	CASSAGLAGLNEQFF	TGTGCCAGCAGCGCGGGACTAGCGGGGCTCAATGAGCAGTTCTTC
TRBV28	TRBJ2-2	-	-	CASSPLSRDTGELFF	TGTGCCAGCAGTCCTCTTTCCAGGGACACCGGGGAGCTGTTTTTT
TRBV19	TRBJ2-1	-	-	CAAGWRGGNEQFF	TGTGCTGCCGGGTGGAGAGGAGGTAATGAGCAGTTCTTC
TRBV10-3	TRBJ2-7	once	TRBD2	CAISEGTRAYYEQYF	TGTGCCATCAGTGAAGGGACTAGGGCTTACTACGAGCAGTACTTC
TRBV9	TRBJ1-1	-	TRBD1	CASSVLGTGRGVSF	TGTGCCAGCAGCGTACTCGGGACAGGGAGGGGAGTGTCCTTT
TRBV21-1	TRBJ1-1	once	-	CASTGGACNTEAFF	TGTGCCAGCACGGGGGGGGCGTGTAACACTGAAGCTTTCTTT
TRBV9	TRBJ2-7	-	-	CASSPGQSYEQYF	TGTGCCAGCAGCCCCGGACAGAGCTACGAGCAGTACTTC
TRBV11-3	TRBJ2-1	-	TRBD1	CASSSTLTGPPYGEQFF	TGTGCCAGCAGCTCCACCTTGACAGGGCCACCTTACGGTGAGCAGTTCTTC
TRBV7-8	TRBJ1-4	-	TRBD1	CASSLTGVEKLFF	TGTGCCAGCAGCTTAACAGGGGTGGAAAAACTGTTTTTT
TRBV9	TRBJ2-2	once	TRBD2	CASSVTGGDIGELFF	TGTGCCAGCAGCGTAACCGGGGGGGACATCGGGGAGCTGTTTTTT
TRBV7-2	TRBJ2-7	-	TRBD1	CASSLAEGQSYEQYF	TGTGCCAGCAGCCTAGCCGAGGGACAGAGCTACGAGCAGTACTTC
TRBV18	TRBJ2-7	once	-	CASSATTSYEQYF	TGTGCCAGCTCAGCGACTACAAGCTACGAGCAGTACTTC
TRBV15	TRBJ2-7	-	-	CATSRGGRSYEQYF	TGTGCCACCAGCAGAGGTGGCAGGTCCTACGAGCAGTACTTC